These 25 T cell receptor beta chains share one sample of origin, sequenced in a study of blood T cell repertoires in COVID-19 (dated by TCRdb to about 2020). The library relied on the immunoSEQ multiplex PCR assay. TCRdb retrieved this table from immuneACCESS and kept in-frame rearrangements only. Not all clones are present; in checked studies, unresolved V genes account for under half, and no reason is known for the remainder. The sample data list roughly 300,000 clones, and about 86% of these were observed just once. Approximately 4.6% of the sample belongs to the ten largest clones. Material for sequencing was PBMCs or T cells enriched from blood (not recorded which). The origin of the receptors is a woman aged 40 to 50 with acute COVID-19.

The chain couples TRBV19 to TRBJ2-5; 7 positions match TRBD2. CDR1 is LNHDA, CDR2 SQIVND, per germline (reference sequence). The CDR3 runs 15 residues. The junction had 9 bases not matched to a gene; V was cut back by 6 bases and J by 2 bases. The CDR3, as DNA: TGTGCCAGTAGCCCCTCTTCTAGCGGACAAGAGACCCAGTACTTC. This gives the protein CASSPSSSGQETQYF.

CDR3 coding DNA: TGTGCCAGCAGCTTAGTAACTAGCCTAAATGAGCAGTTCTTC. This gives the protein CASSLVTSLNEQFF. The chain joins TRBV7-2 to TRBJ2-1; D may be TRBD2 (6 bases). V shed 1 base and J shed 7 bases, with 11 bases lying between them. CDR3 length equals 14 residues. Looked up from germline, CDR1 is SGHTA and CDR2 is FQGNSA.

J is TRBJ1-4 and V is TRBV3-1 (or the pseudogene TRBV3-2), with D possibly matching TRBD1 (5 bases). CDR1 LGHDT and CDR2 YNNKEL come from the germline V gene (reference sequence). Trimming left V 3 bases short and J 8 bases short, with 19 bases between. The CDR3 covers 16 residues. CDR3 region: CASSHRGGTRGEKLFF. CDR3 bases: TGTGCCAGCAGCCATCGGGGGGGGACCCGAGGGGAAAAACTGTTTTTT.

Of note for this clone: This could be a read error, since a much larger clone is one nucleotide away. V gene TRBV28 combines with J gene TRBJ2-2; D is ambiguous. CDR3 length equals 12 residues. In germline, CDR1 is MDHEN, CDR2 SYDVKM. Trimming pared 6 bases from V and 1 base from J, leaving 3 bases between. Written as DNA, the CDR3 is TGTGCCAGCAGCCTGAACACCGGGGAGCTGTTTTTT. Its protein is CASSLNTGELFF.

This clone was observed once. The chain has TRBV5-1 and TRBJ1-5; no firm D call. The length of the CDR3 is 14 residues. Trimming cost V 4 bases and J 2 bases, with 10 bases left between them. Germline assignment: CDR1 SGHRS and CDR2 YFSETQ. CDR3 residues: CASSTEGGNQPQHF. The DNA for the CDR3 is TGCGCCAGCAGCACCGAAGGAGGCAATCAGCCCCAGCATTTT. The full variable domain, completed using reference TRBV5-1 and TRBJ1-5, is KAGVTQTPRYLIKTRGQQVTLSCSPISGHRSVSWYQQTPGQGLQFLFEYFSETQRNKGNFPGRFSGRQFSNSRSEMNVSTLELGDSALYLCASSTEGGNQPQHFGDGTRLSIL.

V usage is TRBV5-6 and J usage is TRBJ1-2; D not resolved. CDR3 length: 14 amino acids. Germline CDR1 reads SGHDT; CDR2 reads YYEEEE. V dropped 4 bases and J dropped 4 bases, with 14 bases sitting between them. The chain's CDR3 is CASSPNGDSYGYTF. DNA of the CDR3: TGTGCCAGCAGCCCGAACGGGGATTCCTATGGCTACACCTTC. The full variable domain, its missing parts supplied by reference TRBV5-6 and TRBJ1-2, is DAGVTQSPTHLIKTRGQQVTLRCSPKSGHDTVSWYQQALGQGPQFIFQYYEEEERQRGNFPDRFSGHQFPNYSSELNVNALLLGDSALYLCASSPNGDSYGYTFGSGTRLTVV.

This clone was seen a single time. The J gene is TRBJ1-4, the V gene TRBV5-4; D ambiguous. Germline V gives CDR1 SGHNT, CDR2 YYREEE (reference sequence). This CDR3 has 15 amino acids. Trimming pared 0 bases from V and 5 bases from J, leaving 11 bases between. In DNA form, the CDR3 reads TGTGCCAGCAGCTTGGGTGGGAGCCTAAATGAAAAACTGTTTTTT. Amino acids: CASSLGGSLNEKLFF.

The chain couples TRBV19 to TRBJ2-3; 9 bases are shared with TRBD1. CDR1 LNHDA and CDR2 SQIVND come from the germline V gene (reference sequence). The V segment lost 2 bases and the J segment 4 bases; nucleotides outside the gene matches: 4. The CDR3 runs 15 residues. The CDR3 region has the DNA TGTGCCAGTAGTATACGGGACAGGGTCGCAGATACGCAGTATTTT. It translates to CASSIRDRVADTQYF.

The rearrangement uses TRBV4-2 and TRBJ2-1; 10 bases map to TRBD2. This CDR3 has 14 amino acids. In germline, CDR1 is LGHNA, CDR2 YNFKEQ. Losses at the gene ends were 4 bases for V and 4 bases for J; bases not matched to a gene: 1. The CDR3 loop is CASSPAGGYNEQFF. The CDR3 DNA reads TGTGCCAGCAGCCCAGCGGGAGGGTACAATGAGCAGTTCTTC.

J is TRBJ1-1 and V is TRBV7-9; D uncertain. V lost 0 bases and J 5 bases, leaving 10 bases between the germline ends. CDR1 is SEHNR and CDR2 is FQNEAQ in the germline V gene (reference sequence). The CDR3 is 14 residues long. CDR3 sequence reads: CASSLAVTSTEAFF. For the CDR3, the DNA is TGTGCCAGCAGCTTAGCAGTGACATCGACTGAAGCTTTCTTT.

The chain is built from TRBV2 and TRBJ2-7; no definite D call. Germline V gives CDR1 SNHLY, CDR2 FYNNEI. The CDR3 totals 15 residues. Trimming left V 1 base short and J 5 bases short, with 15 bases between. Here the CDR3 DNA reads TGTGCCAGCAGTGAAGAATCCGGGTTTTCCCACGAGCAGTACTTC. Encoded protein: CASSEESGFSHEQYF.

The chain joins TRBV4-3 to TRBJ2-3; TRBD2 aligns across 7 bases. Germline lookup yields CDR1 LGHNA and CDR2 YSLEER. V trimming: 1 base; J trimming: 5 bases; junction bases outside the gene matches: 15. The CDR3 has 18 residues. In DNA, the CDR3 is TGCGCCAGCAGCCAAGCTTGGGCGGGAGTTCCCGGGCAAGATACGCAGTATTTT. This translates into CASSQAWAGVPGQDTQYF.

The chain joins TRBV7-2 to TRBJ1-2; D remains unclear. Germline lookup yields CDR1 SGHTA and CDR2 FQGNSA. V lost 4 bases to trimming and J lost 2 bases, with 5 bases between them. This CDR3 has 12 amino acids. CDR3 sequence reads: CASSSPNYGYTF. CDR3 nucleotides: TGTGCCAGCAGCTCTCCCAACTATGGCTACACCTTC.

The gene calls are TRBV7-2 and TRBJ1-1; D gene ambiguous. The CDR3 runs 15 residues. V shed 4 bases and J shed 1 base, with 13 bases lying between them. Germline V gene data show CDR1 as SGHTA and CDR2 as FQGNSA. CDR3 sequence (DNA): TGTGCCAGCAGCTCGCTGCTGGGAGCGAACACTGAAGCTTTCTTT. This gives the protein CASSSLLGANTEAFF.

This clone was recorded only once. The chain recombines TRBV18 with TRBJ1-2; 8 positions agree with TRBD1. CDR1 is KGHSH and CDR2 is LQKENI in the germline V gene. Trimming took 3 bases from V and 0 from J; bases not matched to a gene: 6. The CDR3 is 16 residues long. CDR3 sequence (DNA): TGTGCCAGCTCACCGAGGGACAGGAGCTCTAACTATGGCTACACCTTC. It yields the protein CASSPRDRSSNYGYTF.

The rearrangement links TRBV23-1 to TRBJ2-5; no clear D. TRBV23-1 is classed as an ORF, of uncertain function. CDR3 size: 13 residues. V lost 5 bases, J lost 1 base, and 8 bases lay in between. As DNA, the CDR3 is TGCGCCAGCAGTATCCGTCTCCAAGAGACCCAGTACTTC. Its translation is CASSIRLQETQYF.

Here the CDR3 reads CASRRLDEKLFF. The CDR3 DNA is TGTGCCAGCAGGCGGTTGGATGAAAAACTGTTTTTT. This chain connects TRBV2 to TRBJ1-4, with no clear D. The V gene lost 6 bases and the J gene lost 6 bases, with 8 bases spanning the gap. CDR3 length: 12 residues. Germline V gene lookup returns CDR1 SNHLY and CDR2 FYNNEI.

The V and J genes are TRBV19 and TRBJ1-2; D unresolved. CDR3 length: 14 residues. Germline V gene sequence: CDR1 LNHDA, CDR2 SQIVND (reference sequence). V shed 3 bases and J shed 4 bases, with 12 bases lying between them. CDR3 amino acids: CASSIVTVAYGYTF. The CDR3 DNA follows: TGTGCCAGTAGTATCGTAACAGTGGCCTATGGCTACACCTTC.

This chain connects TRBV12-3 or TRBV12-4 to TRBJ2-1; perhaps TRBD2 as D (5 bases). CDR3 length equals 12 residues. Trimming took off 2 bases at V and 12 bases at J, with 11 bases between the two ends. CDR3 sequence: CASSLLARSQFF. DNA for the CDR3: TGTGCCAGCAGTTTACTAGCAAGATCGCAGTTCTTC.

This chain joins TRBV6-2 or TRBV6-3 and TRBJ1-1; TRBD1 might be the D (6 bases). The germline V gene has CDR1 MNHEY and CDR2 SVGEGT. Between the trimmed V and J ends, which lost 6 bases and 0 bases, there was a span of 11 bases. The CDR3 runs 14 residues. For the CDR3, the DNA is TGTGCCAGCAGCCCCAGGGGCATGAACACTGAAGCTTTCTTT. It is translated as CASSPRGMNTEAFF.

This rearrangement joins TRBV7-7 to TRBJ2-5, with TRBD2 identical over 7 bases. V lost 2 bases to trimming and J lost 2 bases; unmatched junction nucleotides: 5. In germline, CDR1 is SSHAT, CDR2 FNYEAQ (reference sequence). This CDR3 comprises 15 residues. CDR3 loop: CASSLNPGGQETQYF. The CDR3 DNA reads TGTGCCAGCAGCTTAAATCCGGGGGGACAAGAGACCCAGTACTTC.

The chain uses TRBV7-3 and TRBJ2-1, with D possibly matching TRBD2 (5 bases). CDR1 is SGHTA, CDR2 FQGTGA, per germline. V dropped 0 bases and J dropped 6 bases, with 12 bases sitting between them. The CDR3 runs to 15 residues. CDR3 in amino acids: CASSLTFTGFNEQFF. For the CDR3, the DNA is TGTGCCAGCAGCTTAACATTCACGGGATTCAATGAGCAGTTCTTC.

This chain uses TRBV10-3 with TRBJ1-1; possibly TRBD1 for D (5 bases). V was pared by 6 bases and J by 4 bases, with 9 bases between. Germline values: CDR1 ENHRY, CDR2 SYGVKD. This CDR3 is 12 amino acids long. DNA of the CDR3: TGTGCCATCAGCGACAGAATCACTGAAGCTTTCTTT. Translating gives CAISDRITEAFF.

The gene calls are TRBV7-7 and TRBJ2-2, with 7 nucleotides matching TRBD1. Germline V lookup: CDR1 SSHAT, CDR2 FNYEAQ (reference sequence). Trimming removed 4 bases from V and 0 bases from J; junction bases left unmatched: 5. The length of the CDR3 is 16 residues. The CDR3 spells CASSSHGTANTGELFF. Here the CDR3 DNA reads TGTGCCAGCAGCTCACACGGGACAGCGAACACCGGGGAGCTGTTTTTT.

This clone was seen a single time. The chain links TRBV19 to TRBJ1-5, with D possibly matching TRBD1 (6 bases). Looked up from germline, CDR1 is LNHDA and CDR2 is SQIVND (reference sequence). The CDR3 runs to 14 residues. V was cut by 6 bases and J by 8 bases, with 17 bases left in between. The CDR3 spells CASRIGQSGKPQHF. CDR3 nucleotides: TGTGCCAGTAGGATCGGACAGTCGGGGAAGCCCCAGCATTTT.